This TCR beta chain comes out of a study of T-cell reconstitution after alpha-beta-depleted transplantation in children. This clonotype has only a few counts. During its preparation, the TCRbeta library received unique molecular identifiers. TCRdb independently ran MiXCR on the PCR reads; one entry per CDR3 protein. The repertoire consists of about 980,000 distinct CDR3 sequences, with around 30% occurring once and the leading ten covering roughly 30%. Germline V lookup: CDR1 DFQATT, CDR2 SNEGSKA (reference sequence). Trimming took off 3 bases at V and 8 bases at J, with 13 bases between the two ends. The CDR3 runs 13 residues.

The sequences come from PBMCs, mostly from graft donor cells, collected 360 days after TCRalphabeta/CD19-depleted stem cell transplant. This chain connects TRBV20-1 to TRBJ1-4; D might be TRBD1 (5 bases). This receptor was obtained from a boy under three years old who had a stem cell transplant for SCID, so the T cells may come from the graft donor. CDR3 sequence reads: CSARQGTREKLFF. The CDR3 DNA sequence: TGCAGTGCTAGGCAGGGAACGAGGGAAAAACTGTTTTTT.